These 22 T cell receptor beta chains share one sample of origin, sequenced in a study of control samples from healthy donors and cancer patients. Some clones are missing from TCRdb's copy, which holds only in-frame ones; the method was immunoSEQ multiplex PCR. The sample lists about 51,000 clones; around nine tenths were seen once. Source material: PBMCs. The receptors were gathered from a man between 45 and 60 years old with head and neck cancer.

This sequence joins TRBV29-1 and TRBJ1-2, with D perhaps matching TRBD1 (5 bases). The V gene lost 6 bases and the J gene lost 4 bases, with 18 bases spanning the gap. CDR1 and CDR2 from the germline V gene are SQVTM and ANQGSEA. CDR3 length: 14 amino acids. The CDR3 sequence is CSVGAGVEGYGYTF. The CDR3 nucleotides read TGCAGCGTCGGGGCCGGGGTAGAGGGCTATGGCTACACCTTC. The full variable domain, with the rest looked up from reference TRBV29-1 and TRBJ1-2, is SAVISQKPSRDICQRGTSLTIQCQVDSQVTMMFWYRQQPGQSLTLIATANQGSEATYESGFVIDKFPISRPNLTFSTLTVSNMSPEDSSIYLCSVGAGVEGYGYTFGSGTRLTVV.

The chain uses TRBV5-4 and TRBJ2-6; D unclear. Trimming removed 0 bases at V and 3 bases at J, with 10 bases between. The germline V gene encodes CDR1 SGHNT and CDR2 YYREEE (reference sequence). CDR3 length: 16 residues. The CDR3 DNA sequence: TGTGCCAGCAGCTTGGGGCCGTTAGGTGGGGCCAACGTCCTGACTTTC. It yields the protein CASSLGPLGGANVLTF. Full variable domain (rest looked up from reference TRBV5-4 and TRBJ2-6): ETGVTQSPTHLIKTRGQQVTLRCSSQSGHNTVSWYQQALGQGPQFIFQYYREEENGRGNFPPRFSGLQFPNYSSELNVNALELDDSALYLCASSLGPLGGANVLTFGAGSRLTVL.

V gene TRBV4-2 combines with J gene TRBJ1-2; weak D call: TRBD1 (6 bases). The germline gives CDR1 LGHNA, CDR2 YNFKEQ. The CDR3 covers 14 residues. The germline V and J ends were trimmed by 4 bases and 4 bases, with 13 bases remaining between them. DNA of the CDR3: TGTGCCAGCAGCCGGTCGGACAGTGGCTATGGCTACACCTTC. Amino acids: CASSRSDSGYGYTF.

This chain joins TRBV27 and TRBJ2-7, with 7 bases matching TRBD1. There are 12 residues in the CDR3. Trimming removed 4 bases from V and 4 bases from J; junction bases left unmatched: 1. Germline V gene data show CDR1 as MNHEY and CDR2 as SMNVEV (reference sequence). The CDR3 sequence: CASSSGQYEQYF. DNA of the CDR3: TGTGCCAGCAGTTCGGGACAGTACGAGCAGTACTTC.

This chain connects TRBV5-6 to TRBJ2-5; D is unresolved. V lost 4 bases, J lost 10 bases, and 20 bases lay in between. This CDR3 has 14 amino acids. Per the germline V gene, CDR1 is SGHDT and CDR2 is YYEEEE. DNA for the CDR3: TGTGCCAGCAGCAAACAGATACTACAAAGGAGCCAGTACTTC. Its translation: CASSKQILQRSQYF.

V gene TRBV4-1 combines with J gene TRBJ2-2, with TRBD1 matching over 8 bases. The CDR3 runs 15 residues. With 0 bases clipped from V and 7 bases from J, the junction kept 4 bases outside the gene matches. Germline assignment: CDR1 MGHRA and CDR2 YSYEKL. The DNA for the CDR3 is TGCGCCAGCAGCCAAGACAGGGGGCTTAACGGGGAGCTGTTTTTT. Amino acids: CASSQDRGLNGELFF.

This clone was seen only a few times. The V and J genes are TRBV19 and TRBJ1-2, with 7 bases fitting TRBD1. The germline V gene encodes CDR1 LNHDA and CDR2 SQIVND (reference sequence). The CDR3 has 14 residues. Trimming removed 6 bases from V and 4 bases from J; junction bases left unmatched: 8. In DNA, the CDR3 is TGTGCCAGTAGCCGCGGACAGGCTCTCTATGGCTACACCTTC. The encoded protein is CASSRGQALYGYTF.

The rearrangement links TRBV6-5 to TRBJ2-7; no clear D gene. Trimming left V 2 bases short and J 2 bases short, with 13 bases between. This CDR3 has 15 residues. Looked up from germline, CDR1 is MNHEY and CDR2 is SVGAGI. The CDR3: CASSYRADRPYEQYF. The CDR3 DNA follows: TGTGCCAGCAGTTACCGGGCAGACCGACCCTACGAGCAGTACTTC.

The CDR3 reads CASSYSERQGSFYGYTF. DNA of the CDR3: TGTGCCAGCAGTTACTCCGAAAGACAGGGGTCTTTCTATGGCTACACCTTC. The rearrangement uses TRBV6-2 or TRBV6-3 and TRBJ1-2, with TRBD1 matching 8 bases. Trimming at V came to 0 bases and at J to 4 bases, leaving 10 bases not matched to a gene. CDR1 is MNHEY, CDR2 SVGEGT, per germline. CDR3 length: 17 amino acids.

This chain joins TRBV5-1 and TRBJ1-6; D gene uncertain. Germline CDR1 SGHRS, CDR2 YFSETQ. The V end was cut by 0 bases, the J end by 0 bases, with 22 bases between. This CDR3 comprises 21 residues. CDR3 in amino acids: CASSLGGLRTLLSSYNSPLHF. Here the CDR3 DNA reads TGCGCCAGCAGCTTGGGGGGTCTAAGAACGTTATTGAGCTCCTATAATTCACCCCTCCACTTT.

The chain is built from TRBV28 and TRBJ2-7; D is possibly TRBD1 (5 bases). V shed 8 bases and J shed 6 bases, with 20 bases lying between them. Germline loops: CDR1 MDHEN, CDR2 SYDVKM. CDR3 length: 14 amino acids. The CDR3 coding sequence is TGTGCCAGCCGAATAGACAGTCAGGGCTCCGAGCAGTACTTC. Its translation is CASRIDSQGSEQYF.

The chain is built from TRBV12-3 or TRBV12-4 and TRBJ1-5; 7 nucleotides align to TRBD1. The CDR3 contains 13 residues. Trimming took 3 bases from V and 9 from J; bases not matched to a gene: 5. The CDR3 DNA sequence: TGTGCCAGCAGTTTGCTACAGGGGAGGCCCCAGCATTTT. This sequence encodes CASSLLQGRPQHF.

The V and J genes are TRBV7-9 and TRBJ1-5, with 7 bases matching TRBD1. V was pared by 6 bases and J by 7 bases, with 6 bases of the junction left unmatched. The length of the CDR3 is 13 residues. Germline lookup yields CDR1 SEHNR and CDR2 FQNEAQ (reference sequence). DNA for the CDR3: TGTGCCAGCAGTCTAGGGGGCGAACAGCCCCAGCATTTT. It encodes CASSLGGEQPQHF.

CDR3 sequence reads: CASSETRVGQETQYF. CDR3 nucleotides: TGCGCCAGCAGTGAGACCAGGGTAGGGCAAGAGACCCAGTACTTC. The chain is built from TRBV10-1 and TRBJ2-5; the D gene is possibly TRBD1 (5 bases). Deletions cut 2 bases from V and 2 bases from J, with 12 bases between. The germline V gene has CDR1 WNHNN and CDR2 SYGVQD (reference sequence). The CDR3 extends over 15 amino acids.

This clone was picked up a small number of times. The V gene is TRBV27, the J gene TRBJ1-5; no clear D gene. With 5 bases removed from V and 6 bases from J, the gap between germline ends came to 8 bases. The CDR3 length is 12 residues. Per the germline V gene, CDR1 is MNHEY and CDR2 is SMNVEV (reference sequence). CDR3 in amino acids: CASSLPGQPQHF. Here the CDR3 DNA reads TGTGCCAGCAGTCTCCCAGGTCAGCCCCAGCATTTT.

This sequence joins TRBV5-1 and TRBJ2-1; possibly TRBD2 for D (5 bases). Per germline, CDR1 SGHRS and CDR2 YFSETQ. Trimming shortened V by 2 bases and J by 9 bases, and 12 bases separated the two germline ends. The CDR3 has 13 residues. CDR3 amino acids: CASSLPLVPEQFF. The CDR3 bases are TGCGCCAGCAGCTTACCACTAGTTCCTGAGCAGTTCTTC.

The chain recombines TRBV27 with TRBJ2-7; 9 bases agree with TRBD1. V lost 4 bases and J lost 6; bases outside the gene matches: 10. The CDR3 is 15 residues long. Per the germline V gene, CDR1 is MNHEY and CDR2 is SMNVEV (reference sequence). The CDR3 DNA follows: TGTGCCAGCAGTTACCAGAGACAGGGGGAACGCGAGCAGTACTTC. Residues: CASSYQRQGEREQYF.

Here the CDR3 reads CASSHYSVGRENEAFF. In DNA, the CDR3 is TGTGCCAGCAGCCACTATTCCGTAGGACGGGAAAATGAAGCTTTCTTT. The rearrangement joins TRBV3-1 (or the pseudogene TRBV3-2) to TRBJ1-1; D is unclear. Germline CDR1 reads LGHDT; CDR2 reads YNNKEL (reference sequence). Trimming pared 3 bases from V and 7 bases from J, leaving 21 bases between. The CDR3 is made up of 16 amino acids.

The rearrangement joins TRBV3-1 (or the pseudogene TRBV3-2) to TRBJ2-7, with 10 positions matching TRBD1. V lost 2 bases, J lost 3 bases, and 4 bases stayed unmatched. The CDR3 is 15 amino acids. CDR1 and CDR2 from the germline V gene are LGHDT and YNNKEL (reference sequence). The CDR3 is CASSQSGQGIYEQYF. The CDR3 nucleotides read TGTGCCAGCAGCCAATCGGGACAGGGGATCTACGAGCAGTACTTC.

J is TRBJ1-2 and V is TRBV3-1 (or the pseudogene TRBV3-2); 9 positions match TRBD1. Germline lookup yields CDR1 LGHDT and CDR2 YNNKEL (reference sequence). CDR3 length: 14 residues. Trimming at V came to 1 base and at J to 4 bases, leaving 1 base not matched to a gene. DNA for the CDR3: TGTGCCAGCAGCCAAGTGGACAGGGGCTATGGCTACACCTTC. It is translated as CASSQVDRGYGYTF.

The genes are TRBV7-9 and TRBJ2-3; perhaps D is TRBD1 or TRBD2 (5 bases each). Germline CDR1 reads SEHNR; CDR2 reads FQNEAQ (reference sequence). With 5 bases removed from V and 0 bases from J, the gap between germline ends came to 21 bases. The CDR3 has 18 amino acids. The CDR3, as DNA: TGTGCCAGCAGCCTTGGAGCCCGGGACCTCCTAAGCACAGATACGCAGTATTTT. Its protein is CASSLGARDLLSTDTQYF.

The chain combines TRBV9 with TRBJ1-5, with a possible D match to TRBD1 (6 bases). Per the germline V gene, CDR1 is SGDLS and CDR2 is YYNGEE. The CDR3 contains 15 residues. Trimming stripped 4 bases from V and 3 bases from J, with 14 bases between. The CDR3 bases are TGTGCCAGCAGCCCTGACGGGACACCCAATCAGCCCCAGCATTTT. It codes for CASSPDGTPNQPQHF.